The rows below give T cell receptor beta chains drawn from one sample of a study of CD8 T cells in Susac syndrome. TCRdb redid the calling of the immunoSEQ multiplex PCR reads with MiXCR, one entry per CDR3 protein. The sample lists a few hundred thousand distinct CDR3 sequences, approximately 90% occurring once. The material sequenced was CD8+ T cells from PBMCs. All receptors derive from a human donor with multiple sclerosis. Each CDR3 is given with its conserved first and last residue. D genes are given only for firm matches. A row's size may be missing; if present it is once, few, many or a size class.

>TRBJ1-2|TRBV12-3/TRBV12-4|-|-
TGTGCCAGCAGGCAGGGGAACTATGGCTACACCTTC
CASRQGNYGYTF
>TRBJ1-5|TRBV4-1|-|TRBD1
TGCGCCAGCAGCCAGGAGGGACAGGGATTAGGCAATCAGCCCCAGCATTTT
CASSQEGQGLGNQPQHF
>TRBJ1-1|TRBV2|-|TRBD1
TGTGCCAGCAGTGATGGGACAGGGTACACTGAAGCTTTCTTT
CASSDGTGYTEAFF
>TRBJ2-3|TRBV30|-|TRBD1
TGTGCCTGGTCGACAGGGTTCACAGATACGCAGTATTTT
CAWSTGFTDTQYF
>TRBJ2-2|TRBV4-1|-|-
TGCGCCAGCAGCCATGGACCGTCGAACACCGGGGAGCTGTTTTTT
CASSHGPSNTGELFF
>TRBJ2-3|TRBV7-8|-|TRBD2
TGTGCCAGCAGCCCCACACCTGGGACTAGCGGGGGGGCCATAGATACGCAGTATTTT
CASSPTPGTSGGAIDTQYF
>TRBJ2-7|TRBV7-9|-|-
TGTGCCAGCAGCTTAGGCCGTACCAATCCAGGCGAGCAGTACTTC
CASSLGRTNPGEQYF
>TRBJ2-7|TRBV30|-|-
TGTGCCTGGGAGGGGGTCTCCGGGGCAGGGCTAACCTACGAGCAGTACTTC
CAWEGVSGAGLTYEQYF
>TRBJ1-4|TRBV11-2|-|-
TGTGCCAGCAGCCGACGGTTAGGGAACGAAAAACTGTTTTTT
CASSRRLGNEKLFF
>TRBJ1-5|TRBV5-1|-|TRBD1
TGCGCCAGCAGCTTAAAACAGGGGGCAAGCAATCAGCCCCAGCATTTT
CASSLKQGASNQPQHF
>TRBJ2-1|TRBV19|few|-
TGTGCCAGTAGTATCGGGGCGAATGAGCAGTTCTTC
CASSIGANEQFF
>TRBJ1-2|TRBV5-1|-|TRBD1
TGCGCCAGCAGCTTCGCAGGGGGCTTAGATGGCTACACCTTC
CASSFAGGLDGYTF
>TRBJ2-7|TRBV12-3/TRBV12-4|-|TRBD2
TGTGCCAGCAGCCCTAGCGGTCCCCTGGACGAGCAGTACTTC
CASSPSGPLDEQYF
>TRBJ1-5|TRBV12-3/TRBV12-4|-|-
TGTGCCAGCAGTTTAGACGGGGGCAATCAGCCCCAGCATTTT
CASSLDGGNQPQHF
>TRBJ2-1|TRBV7-8|-|TRBD2
TGTGCCAGCAGCTTTTTAGCGGGAGGTATCGATGAGCAGTTCTTC
CASSFLAGGIDEQFF
>TRBJ2-3|TRBV4-3|once|TRBD2
TGCGCCAGCAGCCACTCGACTAGCGGATTCACAGATACGCAGTATTTT
CASSHSTSGFTDTQYF
>TRBJ2-3|TRBV7-7|-|-
TGTGCTAGCAGCTTGGCGGCTAGCGGCACAGATACGCAGTATTTT
CASSLAASGTDTQYF
>TRBJ1-1|TRBV5-1|-|-
TGCGCCAGCAGCTTGGACAGTGCCTCTGAAGCTTTCTTT
CASSLDSASEAFF
>TRBJ1-1|TRBV4-1|-|-
TGCGCCAGCAGCCAAGATGGGGGGCTGAACACTGAAGCTTTCTTT
CASSQDGGLNTEAFF
>TRBJ2-3|TRBV9|few|-
TGTGCCAGCAGCGTAGGCGTGACTAGCACAGATACGCAGTATTTT
CASSVGVTSTDTQYF
>TRBJ2-5|TRBV9|-|-
TGTGCCAGCAGCGCTCACGGGACCCTACAAGAGACCCAGTACTTC
CASSAHGTLQETQYF
>TRBJ1-3|TRBV4-1|-|-
TGCGCCAGCAGCCAAGACGCAGGGTCTGGAAACACCATATATTTT
CASSQDAGSGNTIYF
>TRBJ1-2|TRBV6-5|-|-
TGTGCCAGCTACGCCAAGGATGGCTACACCTTC
CASYAKDGYTF
>TRBJ2-7|TRBV30|few|-
TGTGCCTGGAGGGGACGTCCGACCTACGAGCAGTACTTC
CAWRGRPTYEQYF
>TRBJ2-7|TRBV7-9|-|-
TGTGCCAGCAGCTCCCGAACTACGACTAGCTCCTACGAGCAGTACTTC
CASSSRTTTSSYEQYF
>TRBJ2-1|TRBV7-9|once|TRBD2
TGTGCCAGCAGCTCCGTTGGACTAGCGGGTTTTATGGAGCAGTTCTTC
CASSSVGLAGFMEQFF
>TRBJ2-5|TRBV9|-|-
TGTGCCAGCAGCGTAGCTTCGGGGGCAGGGGAGACCCAGTACTTC
CASSVASGAGETQYF
>TRBJ1-2|TRBV20-1|-|TRBD1
TGCAGTGCCGAGATAGTCGAGGGGGCGTCGGGCGGCTACACCTTC
CSAEIVEGASGGYTF
>TRBJ1-5|TRBV7-3|-|TRBD1
TGTGCCAGCAGCCCAGTTTTTCCAGACAGGGGGCGCAATCAGCCCCAGCATTTT
CASSPVFPDRGRNQPQHF
>TRBJ2-1|TRBV29-1|-|TRBD2
TGCAGCGTTGAAGATCTTTTTGGGACTAGCGGGAGAGAAGGTGAGCAGTTCTTC
CSVEDLFGTSGREGEQFF
>TRBJ1-4|TRBV9|-|-
TGTGCCAGCAGCCCCGAGGACGGATTAGATGAAAAACTGTTTTTT
CASSPEDGLDEKLFF
>TRBJ2-7|TRBV5-6|-|-
TGTGCCAGCAGCTATTATTCGCCGTACGAGCAGTACTTC
CASSYYSPYEQYF
>TRBJ2-7|TRBV6-2/TRBV6-3|-|-
TGTGCCAGCACCACTACCCGGGCAGTGTTGACTTCCTACGAGCAGTACTTC
CASTTTRAVLTSYEQYF
>TRBJ2-1|TRBV12-3/TRBV12-4|-|TRBD2
TGTGCCAGCAGGGGACTAGATTCGTTGATCTTC
CASRGLDSLIF
>TRBJ1-5|TRBV18|-|-
TGTGCCAGCTCGAAGGGGGTGGTCAATCAGCCCCAGCATTTT
CASSKGVVNQPQHF
>TRBJ2-3|TRBV5-6|-|-
TGTGCCAGCAGCTTGGCTGGCGGTTGGAGCACAGATACGCAGTATTTT
CASSLAGGWSTDTQYF
>TRBJ1-2|TRBV9|-|-
TGTGCCAGCAGCGTCGGGGGCTCTGGCTACACCTTC
CASSVGGSGYTF
>TRBJ2-7|TRBV9|-|-
TGTGCCAGCAGCGTAGATCCCACCCTCAGCTCCTACGAGCAGTACTTC
CASSVDPTLSSYEQYF
>TRBJ2-3|TRBV11-2|-|-
TGTGCCAGCAGCTCCCCTAGTGTGGGGGGCATCACAGATACGCAGTATTTT
CASSSPSVGGITDTQYF
>TRBJ1-2|TRBV13|-|-
TGTGCCAGCAGCCCCCGCAGGGAGGACGGCTACACCTTC
CASSPRREDGYTF
>TRBJ1-5|TRBV12-3/TRBV12-4|-|TRBD1
TGTGCCAGCAGTTTGTGGGGGGACAGCTATCAGCCCCAGCATTTT
CASSLWGDSYQPQHF
>TRBJ1-1|TRBV27|once|TRBD1
TGTGCCAGCAGTTTAGATATGACAGGGCTGAACACTGAAGCTTTCTTT
CASSLDMTGLNTEAFF